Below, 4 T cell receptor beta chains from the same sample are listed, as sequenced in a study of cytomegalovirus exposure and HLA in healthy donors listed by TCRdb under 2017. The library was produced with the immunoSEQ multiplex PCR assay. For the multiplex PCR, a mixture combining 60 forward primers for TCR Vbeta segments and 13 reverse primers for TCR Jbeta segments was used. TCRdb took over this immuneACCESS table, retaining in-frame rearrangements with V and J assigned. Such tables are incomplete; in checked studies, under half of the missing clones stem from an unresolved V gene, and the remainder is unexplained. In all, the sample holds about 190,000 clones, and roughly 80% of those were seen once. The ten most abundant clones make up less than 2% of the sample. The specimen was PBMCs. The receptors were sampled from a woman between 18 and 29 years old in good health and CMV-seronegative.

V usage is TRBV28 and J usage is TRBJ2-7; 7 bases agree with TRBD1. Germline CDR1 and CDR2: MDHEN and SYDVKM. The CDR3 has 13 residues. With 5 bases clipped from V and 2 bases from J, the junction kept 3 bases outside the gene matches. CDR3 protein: CASSDDRAYEQYF. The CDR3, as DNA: TGTGCCAGCAGTGATGACAGGGCCTACGAGCAGTACTTC.

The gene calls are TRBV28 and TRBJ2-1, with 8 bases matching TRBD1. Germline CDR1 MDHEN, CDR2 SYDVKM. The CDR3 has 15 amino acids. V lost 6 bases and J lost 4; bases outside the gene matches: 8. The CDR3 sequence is CASREPGQAYNEQFF. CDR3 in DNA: TGTGCCAGCAGAGAACCGGGACAGGCTTACAATGAGCAGTTCTTC.

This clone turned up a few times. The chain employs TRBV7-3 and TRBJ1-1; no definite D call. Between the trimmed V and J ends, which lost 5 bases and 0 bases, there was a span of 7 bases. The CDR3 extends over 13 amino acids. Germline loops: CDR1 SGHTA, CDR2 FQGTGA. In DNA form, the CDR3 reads TGTGCCAGCAGCGATGAGCTGAACACTGAAGCTTTCTTT. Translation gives CASSDELNTEAFF.

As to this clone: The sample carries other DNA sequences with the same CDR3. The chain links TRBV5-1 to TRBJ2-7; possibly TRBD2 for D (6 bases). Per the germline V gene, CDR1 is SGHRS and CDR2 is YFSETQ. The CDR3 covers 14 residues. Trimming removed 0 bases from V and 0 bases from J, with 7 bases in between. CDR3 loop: CASSLGSGSYEQYF. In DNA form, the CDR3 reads TGCGCCAGCAGCTTGGGTAGCGGCTCCTACGAGCAGTACTTC.